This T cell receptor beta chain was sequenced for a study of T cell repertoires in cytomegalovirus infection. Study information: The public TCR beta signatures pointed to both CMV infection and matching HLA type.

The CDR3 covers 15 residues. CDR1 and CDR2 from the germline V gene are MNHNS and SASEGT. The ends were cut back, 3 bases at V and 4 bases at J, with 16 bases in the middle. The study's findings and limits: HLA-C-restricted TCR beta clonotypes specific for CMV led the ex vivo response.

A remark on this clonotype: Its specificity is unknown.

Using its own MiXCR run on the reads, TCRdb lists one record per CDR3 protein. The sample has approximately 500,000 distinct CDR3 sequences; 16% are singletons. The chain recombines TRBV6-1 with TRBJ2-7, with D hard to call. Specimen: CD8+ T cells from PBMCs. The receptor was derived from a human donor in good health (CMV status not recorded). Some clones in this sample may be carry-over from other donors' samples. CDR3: CASSDSSHTDYEQYF. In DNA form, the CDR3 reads TGTGCCAGCAGTGACTCAAGTCATACCGATTACGAGCAGTACTTC.